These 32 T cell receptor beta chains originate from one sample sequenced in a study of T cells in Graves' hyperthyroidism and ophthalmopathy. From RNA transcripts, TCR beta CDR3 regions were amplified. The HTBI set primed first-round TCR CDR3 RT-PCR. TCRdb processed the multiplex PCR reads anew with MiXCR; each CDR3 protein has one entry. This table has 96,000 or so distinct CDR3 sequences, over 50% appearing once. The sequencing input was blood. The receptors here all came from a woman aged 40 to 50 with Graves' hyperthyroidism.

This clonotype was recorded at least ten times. The CDR3: CSADGLEQGEQYF. CDR3 DNA: TGCAGTGCTGACGGCCTGGAGCAGGGCGAGCAGTACTTC. The chain recombines TRBV20-1 with TRBJ2-7, with TRBD1 as a possible D gene (5 bases). This CDR3 comprises 13 residues. V dropped 5 bases and J dropped 6 bases, with 17 bases sitting between them. The germline gives CDR1 DFQATT, CDR2 SNEGSKA (reference sequence).

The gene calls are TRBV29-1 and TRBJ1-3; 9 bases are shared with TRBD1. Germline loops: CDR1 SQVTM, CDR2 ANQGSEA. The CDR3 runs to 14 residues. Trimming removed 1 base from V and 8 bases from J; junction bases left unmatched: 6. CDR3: CSVEGFGDRDTIYF. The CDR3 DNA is TGCAGCGTTGAAGGTTTTGGGGACAGGGACACCATATATTTT.

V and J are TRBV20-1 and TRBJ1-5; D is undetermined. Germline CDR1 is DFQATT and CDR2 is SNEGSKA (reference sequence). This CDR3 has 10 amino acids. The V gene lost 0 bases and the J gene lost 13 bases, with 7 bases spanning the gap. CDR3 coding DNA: TGCAGTGCTAGAGAAAGGGCTCAGCATTTT. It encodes CSARERAQHF.

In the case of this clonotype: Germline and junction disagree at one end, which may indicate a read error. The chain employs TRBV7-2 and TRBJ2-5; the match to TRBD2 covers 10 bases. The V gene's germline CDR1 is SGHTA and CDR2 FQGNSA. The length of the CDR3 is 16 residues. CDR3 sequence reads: CASSQTSGLGKETQHF. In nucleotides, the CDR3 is TGTGCCAGCAGCCAGACTAGCGGGCTGGGTAAAGAGACCCAGCACTTC.

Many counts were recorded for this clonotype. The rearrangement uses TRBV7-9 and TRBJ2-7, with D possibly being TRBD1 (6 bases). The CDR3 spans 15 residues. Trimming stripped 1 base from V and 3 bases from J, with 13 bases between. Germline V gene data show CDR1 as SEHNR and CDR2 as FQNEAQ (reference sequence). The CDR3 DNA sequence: TGTGCCAGCAGCTTAGACAGGGATCCCCTCTACGAGCAGTACTTC. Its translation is CASSLDRDPLYEQYF.

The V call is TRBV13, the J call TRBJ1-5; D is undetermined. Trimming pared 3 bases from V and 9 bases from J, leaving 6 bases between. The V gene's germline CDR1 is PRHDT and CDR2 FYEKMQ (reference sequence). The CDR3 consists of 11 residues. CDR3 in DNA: TGTGCCAGCAGCTTTGGGCGGCCCCAGCATTTT. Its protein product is CASSFGRPQHF.

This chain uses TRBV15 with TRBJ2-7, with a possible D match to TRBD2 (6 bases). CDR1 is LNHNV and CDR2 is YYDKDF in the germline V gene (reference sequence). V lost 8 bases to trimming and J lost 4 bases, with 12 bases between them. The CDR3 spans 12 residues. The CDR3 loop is CATRVGGYEQYF. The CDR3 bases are TGTGCCACCCGGGTGGGGGGTTACGAGCAGTACTTC.

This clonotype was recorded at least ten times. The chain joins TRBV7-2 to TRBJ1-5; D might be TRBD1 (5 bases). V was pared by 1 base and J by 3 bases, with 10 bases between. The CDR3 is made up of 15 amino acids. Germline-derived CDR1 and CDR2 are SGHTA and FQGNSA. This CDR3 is CASSLDGGPNQPQHF. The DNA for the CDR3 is TGTGCCAGCAGCTTAGATGGGGGACCCAATCAGCCCCAGCATTTT.

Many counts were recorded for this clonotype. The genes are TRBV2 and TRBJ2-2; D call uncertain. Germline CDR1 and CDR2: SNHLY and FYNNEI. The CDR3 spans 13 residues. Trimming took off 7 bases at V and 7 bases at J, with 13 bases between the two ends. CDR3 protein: CASMKEWSGELFF. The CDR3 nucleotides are TGTGCCAGCATGAAGGAGTGGAGCGGGGAGCTGTTTTTT.

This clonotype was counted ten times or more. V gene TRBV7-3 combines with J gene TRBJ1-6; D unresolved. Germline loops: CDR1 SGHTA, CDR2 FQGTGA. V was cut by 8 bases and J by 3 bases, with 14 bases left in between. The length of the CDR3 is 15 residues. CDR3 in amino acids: CASPREQFYNSPLHF. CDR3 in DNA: TGTGCCAGCCCCCGGGAGCAATTCTATAATTCACCCCTCCACTTT.

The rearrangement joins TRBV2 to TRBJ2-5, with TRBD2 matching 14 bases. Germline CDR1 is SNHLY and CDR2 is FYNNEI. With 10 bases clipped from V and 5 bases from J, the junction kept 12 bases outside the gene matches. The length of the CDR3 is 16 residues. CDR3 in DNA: TGTGCCACCAGACAGGGACTAGCGGGAGTCAAGGAGACCCAGTACTTC. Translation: CATRQGLAGVKETQYF.

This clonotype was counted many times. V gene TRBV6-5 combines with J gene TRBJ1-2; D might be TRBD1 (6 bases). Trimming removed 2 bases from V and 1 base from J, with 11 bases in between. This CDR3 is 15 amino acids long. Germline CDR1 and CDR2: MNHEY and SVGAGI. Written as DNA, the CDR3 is TGTGCCAGCAGTTACCCACAGGGACTTAACTATGGCTACACCTTC. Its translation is CASSYPQGLNYGYTF.

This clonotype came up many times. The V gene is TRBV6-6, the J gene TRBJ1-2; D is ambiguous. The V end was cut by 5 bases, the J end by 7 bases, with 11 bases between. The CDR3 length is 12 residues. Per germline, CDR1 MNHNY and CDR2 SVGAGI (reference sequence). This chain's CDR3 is CASSEASVGYTF. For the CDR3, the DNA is TGTGCCAGCAGTGAAGCCTCTGTTGGCTACACCTTC.

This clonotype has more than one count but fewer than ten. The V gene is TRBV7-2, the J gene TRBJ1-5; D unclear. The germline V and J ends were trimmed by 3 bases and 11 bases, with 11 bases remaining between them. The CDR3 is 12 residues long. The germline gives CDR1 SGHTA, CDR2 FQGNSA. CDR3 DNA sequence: TGTGCCAGCAGCTTGTTGGGTGAGACCCAGCATTTT. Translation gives CASSLLGETQHF.

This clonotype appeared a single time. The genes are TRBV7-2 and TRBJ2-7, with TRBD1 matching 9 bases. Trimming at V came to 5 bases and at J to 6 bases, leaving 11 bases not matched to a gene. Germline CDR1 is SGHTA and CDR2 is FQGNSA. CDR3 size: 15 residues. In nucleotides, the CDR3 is TGTGCCAGCAGCGTGGGCCTGGGACAGGGCCCCGAGCAGTACTTC. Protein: CASSVGLGQGPEQYF.

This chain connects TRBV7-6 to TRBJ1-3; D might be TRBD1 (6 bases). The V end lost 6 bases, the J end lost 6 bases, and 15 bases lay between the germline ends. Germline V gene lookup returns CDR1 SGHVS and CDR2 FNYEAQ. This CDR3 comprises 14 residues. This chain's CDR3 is CASRGATGLNTIYF. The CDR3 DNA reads TGTGCCAGCAGGGGGGCGACTGGCTTAAACACCATATATTTT. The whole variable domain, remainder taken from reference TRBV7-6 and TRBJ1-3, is GAGVSQSPRYKVTKRGQDVALRCDPISGHVSLYWYRQALGQGPEFLTYFNYEAQQDKSGLPNDRFSAERPEGSISTLTIQRTEQRDSAMYRCASRGATGLNTIYFGEGSWLTVV.

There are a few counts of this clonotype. The DNA of the CDR3 is TGCAGCTTGGTCCGGGGTCACGCGAACACCGGGGAGCTGTTTTTT. Amino acids: CSLVRGHANTGELFF. The genes are TRBV29-1 and TRBJ2-2; TRBD2 might be the D (5 bases). Germline loops: CDR1 SQVTM, CDR2 ANQGSEA. The CDR3 spans 15 residues. V lost 8 bases and J lost 0, with 16 bases in between.

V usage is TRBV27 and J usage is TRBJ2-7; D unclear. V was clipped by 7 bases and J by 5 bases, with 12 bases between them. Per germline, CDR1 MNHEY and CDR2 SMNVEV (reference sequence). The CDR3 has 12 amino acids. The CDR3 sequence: CASIVGVHEQYF. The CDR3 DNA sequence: TGTGCCAGCATTGTAGGTGTCCACGAGCAGTACTTC.

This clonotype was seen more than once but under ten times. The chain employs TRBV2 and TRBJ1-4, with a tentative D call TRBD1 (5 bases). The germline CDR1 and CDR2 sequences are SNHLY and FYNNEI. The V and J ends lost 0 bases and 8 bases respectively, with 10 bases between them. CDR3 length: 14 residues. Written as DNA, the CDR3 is TGTGCCAGCAGTGAAGCGGGCAGGGAGGAAAAACTGTTTTTT. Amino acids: CASSEAGREEKLFF.

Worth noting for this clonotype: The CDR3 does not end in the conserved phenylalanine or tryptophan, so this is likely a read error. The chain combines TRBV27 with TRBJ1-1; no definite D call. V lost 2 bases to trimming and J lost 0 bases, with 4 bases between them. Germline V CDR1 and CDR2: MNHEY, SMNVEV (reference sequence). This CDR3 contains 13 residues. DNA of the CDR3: TGTGCCAGCAGTTTACAGATGAACACTGAAGCTTTCGTT. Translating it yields CASSLQMNTEAFV.

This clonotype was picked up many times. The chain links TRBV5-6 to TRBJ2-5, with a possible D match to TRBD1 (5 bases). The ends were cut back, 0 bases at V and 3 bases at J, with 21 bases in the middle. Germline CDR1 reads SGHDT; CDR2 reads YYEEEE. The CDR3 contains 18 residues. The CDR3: CASSLVWGRAKPEETQYF. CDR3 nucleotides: TGTGCCAGCAGCTTGGTATGGGGCCGAGCAAAGCCGGAAGAGACCCAGTACTTC.

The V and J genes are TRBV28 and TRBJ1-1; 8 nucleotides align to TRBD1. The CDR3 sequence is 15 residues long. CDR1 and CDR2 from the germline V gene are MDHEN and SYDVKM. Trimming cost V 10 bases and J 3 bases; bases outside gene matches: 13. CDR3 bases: TGTGCCATCAAAGAAACACAGGGGGGGCACACTGAAGCTTTCTTT. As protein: CAIKETQGGHTEAFF.

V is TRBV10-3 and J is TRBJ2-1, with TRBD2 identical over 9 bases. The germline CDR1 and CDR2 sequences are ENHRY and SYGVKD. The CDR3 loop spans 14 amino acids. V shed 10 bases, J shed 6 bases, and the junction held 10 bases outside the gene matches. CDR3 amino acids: CATYLGLASNEQFF. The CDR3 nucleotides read TGTGCCACCTACCTAGGACTAGCGAGCAATGAGCAGTTCTTC.

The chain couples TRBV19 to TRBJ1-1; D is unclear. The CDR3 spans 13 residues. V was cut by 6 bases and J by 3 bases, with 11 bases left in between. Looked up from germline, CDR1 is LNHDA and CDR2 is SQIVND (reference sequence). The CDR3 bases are TGTGCCAGTAGCGGGAGTGCCGACACTGAAGCTTTCTTT. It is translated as CASSGSADTEAFF.

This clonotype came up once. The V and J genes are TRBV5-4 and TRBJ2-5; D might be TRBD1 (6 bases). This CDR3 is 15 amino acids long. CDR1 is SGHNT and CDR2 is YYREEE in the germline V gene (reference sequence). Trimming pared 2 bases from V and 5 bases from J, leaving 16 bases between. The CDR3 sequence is CASSFRRVGAETQYF. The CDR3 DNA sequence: TGTGCCAGCAGCTTTCGGCGTGTGGGGGCGGAGACCCAGTACTTC.

CDR3 bases: TGTGCCAGCAGCCTCCTTGACAGCCTCTATGGCTACACCTTC. Its protein product is CASSLLDSLYGYTF. The J gene is TRBJ1-2, the V gene TRBV14, with a weak D call TRBD1 (5 bases). V was shortened by 4 bases and J by 4 bases, with 13 bases between the two germline ends. Germline lookup yields CDR1 SGHDN and CDR2 FVKESK. The length of the CDR3 is 14 residues.

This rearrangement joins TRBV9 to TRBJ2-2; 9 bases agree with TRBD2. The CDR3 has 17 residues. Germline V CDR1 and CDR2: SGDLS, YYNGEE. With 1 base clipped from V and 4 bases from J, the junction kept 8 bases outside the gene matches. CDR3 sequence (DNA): TGTGCCAGCAGCGTATTGGCTAGCGGGAACCCCACCGGGGAGCTGTTTTTT. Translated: CASSVLASGNPTGELFF.

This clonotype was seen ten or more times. The CDR3 reads CASSPRTGGVETQYF. The CDR3 DNA reads TGTGCCAGCAGTCCCCGGACAGGGGGCGTGGAGACCCAGTACTTC. The chain links TRBV12-3 or TRBV12-4 to TRBJ2-5, with 11 nucleotides matching TRBD1. This CDR3 region has 15 residues. The V gene end was trimmed by 5 bases and the J gene end by 5 bases; junction bases not matched to a gene: 7.

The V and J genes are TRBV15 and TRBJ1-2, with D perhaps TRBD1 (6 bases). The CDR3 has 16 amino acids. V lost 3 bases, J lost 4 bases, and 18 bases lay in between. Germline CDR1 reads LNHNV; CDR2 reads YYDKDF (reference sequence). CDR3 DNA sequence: TGTGCCACCAGCAGTGACAGGAGGGCCCTAGGCTATGGCTACACCTTC. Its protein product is CATSSDRRALGYGYTF.

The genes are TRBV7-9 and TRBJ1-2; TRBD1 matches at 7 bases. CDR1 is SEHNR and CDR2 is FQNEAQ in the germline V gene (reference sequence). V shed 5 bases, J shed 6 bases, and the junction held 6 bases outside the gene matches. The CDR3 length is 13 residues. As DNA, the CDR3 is TGTGCCAGCAGCCGACAGGGAGTCAATGGCTACACCTTC. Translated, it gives CASSRQGVNGYTF.

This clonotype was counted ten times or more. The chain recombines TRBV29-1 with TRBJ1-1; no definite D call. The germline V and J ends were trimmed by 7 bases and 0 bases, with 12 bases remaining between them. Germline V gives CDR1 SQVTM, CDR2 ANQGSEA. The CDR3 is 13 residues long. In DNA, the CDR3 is TGCAGCGCCGGGAGGGTCATGAACACTGAAGCTTTCTTT. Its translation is CSAGRVMNTEAFF.

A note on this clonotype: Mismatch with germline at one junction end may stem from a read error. CDR3 amino acids: CASSRSLEETRYF. The CDR3, as DNA: TGTGCCAGCAGTCGTTCCCTTGAGGAGACCCGGTACTTC. The genes are TRBV7-6 and TRBJ2-5; D not resolved. CDR3 size: 13 residues. Germline CDR1 and CDR2: SGHVS and FNYEAQ. The full variable domain, with the rest looked up from reference TRBV7-6 and TRBJ2-5, is GAGVSQSPRYKVTKRGQDVALRCDPISGHVSLYWYRQALGQGPEFLTYFNYEAQQDKSGLPNDRFSAERPEGSISTLTIQRTEQRDSAMYRCASSRSLEETRYFGPGTRLLVL.